These 21 T cell receptor beta chains share one sample of origin, sequenced in a study of primary melanoma T cells and metastatic recurrence. The method was immunoSEQ multiplex PCR; TCRdb's version includes in-frame clones alone and lacks a portion of them. The top ten hold 9.5% to 15% of the sample, which has some 99 clones, 90% seen once. The source material was melanoma tumor tissue. The receptors were gathered from a human donor with melanoma.

The V call is TRBV6-8, the J call TRBJ2-1, with 8 bases matching TRBD1. The CDR3 contains 13 residues. Germline assignment: CDR1 MNHGY and CDR2 SAAAGT. V dropped 4 bases and J dropped 6; count of bases not matched to a gene: 2. CDR3 DNA: TGTGCCAGCAGTTGGACAGGGTTCAATGAGCAGTTCTTC. As protein: CASSWTGFNEQFF.

The chain has TRBV11-3 and TRBJ1-1; tentative D call: TRBD1 (6 bases). The CDR3 contains 19 residues. Per the germline V gene, CDR1 is SGHNT and CDR2 is YENEEA. V was cut by 7 bases and J by 3 bases, with 30 bases left in between. In DNA form, the CDR3 reads TGTGCCAGCAACCCCCCCCGGGGTGGGGGCTTGGGGTCGGACACTGAAGCTTTCTTT. Amino acid sequence: CASNPPRGGGLGSDTEAFF. The entire variable domain, with the rest obtained from reference TRBV11-3 and TRBJ1-1, is as follows: EAGVVQSPRYKIIEKKQPVAFWCNPISGHNTLYWYLQNLGQGPELLIRYENEEAVDDSQLPKDRFSAERLKGVDSTLKIQPAELGDSAVYLCASNPPRGGGLGSDTEAFFGQGTRLTVV.

The chain couples TRBV14 to TRBJ2-1; tentatively, D is TRBD2 (7 bases). Trimming stripped 4 bases from V and 2 bases from J, with 12 bases between. This CDR3 contains 15 residues. From germline, CDR1 is SGHDN and CDR2 FVKESK. For the CDR3, the DNA is TGTGCCAGCAGCCGTGGGGGGGGCACCTACAATGAGCAGTTCTTC. It yields the protein CASSRGGGTYNEQFF.

This chain uses TRBV6-8 with TRBJ2-3; D tentatively fits TRBD1 or TRBD2 (5 bases each). The CDR3 runs 15 residues. In germline, CDR1 is MNHGY, CDR2 SAAAGT. V was pared by 0 bases and J by 0 bases, with 7 bases between. The CDR3 coding sequence is TGTGCCAGCAGTTACTCGGGGGAGAGCACAGATACGCAGTATTTT. Residues: CASSYSGESTDTQYF.

The chain couples TRBV18 to TRBJ1-2, with D uncertain. This CDR3 contains 13 residues. The germline CDR1 and CDR2 sequences are KGHSH and LQKENI. Trimming pared 3 bases from V and 8 bases from J, leaving 13 bases between. The chain's CDR3 is CASSPEHPSGYTF. The CDR3 region has the DNA TGTGCCAGCTCACCCGAGCACCCCAGCGGCTACACCTTC.

This clone was counted a few times. This chain links TRBV15 with TRBJ1-3, with D uncertain. The V end was cut by 0 bases, the J end by 1 base, with 13 bases between. The CDR3 spans 17 residues. Germline loops: CDR1 LNHNV, CDR2 YYDKDF (reference sequence). The CDR3 protein is CATSRESRYRSGNTIYF. The CDR3 bases are TGTGCCACCAGCAGAGAGTCGAGGTATAGGTCTGGAAACACCATATATTTT.

The rearrangement uses TRBV6-1 and TRBJ1-2, with D unresolved. Germline CDR1 is MNHNS and CDR2 is SASEGT. With 0 bases removed from V and 4 bases from J, the gap between germline ends came to 3 bases. The CDR3 is 12 residues long. The CDR3 bases are TGTGCCAGCAGTGAAGCCGGCTATGGCTACACCTTC. Translating gives CASSEAGYGYTF.

The chain uses TRBV19 and TRBJ1-1; a weak D match, TRBD1 (5 bases). Germline V gene data show CDR1 as LNHDA and CDR2 as SQIVND (reference sequence). The CDR3 has 15 residues. V lost 3 bases to trimming and J lost 6 bases, with 17 bases between them. CDR3 DNA sequence: TGTGCCAGTAGTATCCAGACCTACGGACACGCTGAAGCTTTCTTT. The encoded protein is CASSIQTYGHAEAFF.

The chain recombines TRBV14 with TRBJ2-7; 10 nucleotides align to TRBD1. Germline CDR1 reads SGHDN; CDR2 reads FVKESK. V gave up 1 base and J gave up 6 bases; unmatched junction bases: 6. There are 15 residues in the CDR3. CDR3 residues: CASSQGDRGSCEQYF. CDR3 coding DNA: TGTGCCAGCAGCCAAGGGGACAGGGGCTCATGCGAGCAGTACTTC.

This chain uses TRBV25-1 with TRBJ1-2; TRBD1 aligns across 10 bases. The CDR3 extends over 13 amino acids. Germline CDR1 reads MGHDK; CDR2 reads SYGVNS. V lost 6 bases, J lost 7 bases, and 5 bases stayed unmatched. CDR3 region: CASRARTGGGYTF. CDR3 bases: TGTGCCAGCAGGGCCAGGACAGGGGGTGGCTACACCTTC.

The genes are TRBV19 and TRBJ1-5; the D is unclear. Deletions cut 9 bases from V and 6 bases from J, with 9 bases between. The CDR3 runs to 11 residues. The germline CDR1 and CDR2 sequences are LNHDA and SQIVND (reference sequence). Written as DNA, the CDR3 is TGTGCCAGCAGTCGGGGTCAGCCCCAGCATTTT. It codes for CASSRGQPQHF.

The chain recombines TRBV19 with TRBJ1-1; D is uncertain. The V end lost 5 bases, the J end lost 9 bases, and 16 bases lay between the germline ends. From germline, CDR1 is LNHDA and CDR2 SQIVND (reference sequence). The CDR3 contains 13 residues. CDR3 loop: CASSVAGTSQAFF. CDR3 nucleotides: TGTGCCAGTAGTGTAGCAGGAACCTCTCAAGCTTTCTTT.

The V call is TRBV19, the J call TRBJ2-7, with 8 positions matching TRBD2. The CDR3 sequence is 15 residues long. Germline-derived CDR1 and CDR2 are LNHDA and SQIVND (reference sequence). V was clipped by 1 base and J by 4 bases; unmatched bases: 6. This CDR3 is CASSIAGGNDYEQYF. Written as DNA, the CDR3 is TGTGCCAGTAGTATAGCGGGAGGGAATGATTACGAGCAGTACTTC. Looking up the rest from reference TRBV19 and TRBJ2-7 gives the full variable domain: DGGITQSPKYLFRKEGQNVTLSCEQNLNHDAMYWYRQDPGQGLRLIYYSQIVNDFQKGDIAEGYSVSREKKESFPLTVTSAQKNPTAFYLCASSIAGGNDYEQYFGPGTRLTVT.

The chain uses TRBV19 and TRBJ2-7; D ambiguous. Looked up from germline, CDR1 is LNHDA and CDR2 is SQIVND (reference sequence). Trimming pared 3 bases from V and 2 bases from J, leaving 11 bases between. This CDR3 is built from 14 residues. CDR3 nucleotide sequence: TGTGCCAGTAGTATCGGCGGTTGGGCCTACGAGCAGTACTTC. Its translation: CASSIGGWAYEQYF.

J is TRBJ1-2 and V is TRBV15, with D perhaps TRBD1 (5 bases). V dropped 0 bases and J dropped 7 bases, with 12 bases sitting between them. The V gene's germline CDR1 is LNHNV and CDR2 YYDKDF (reference sequence). The CDR3 extends over 14 amino acids. The CDR3 DNA sequence: TGTGCCACCAGCAGAGAAACGGTGAGGGGTGGCTACACCTTC. It codes for CATSRETVRGGYTF. Together with reference TRBV15 and TRBJ1-2, the CDR3 gives the full variable domain: DAMVIQNPRYQVTQFGKPVTLSCSQTLNHNVMYWYQQKSSQAPKLLFHYYDKDFNNEADTPDNFQSRRPNTSFCFLDIRSPGLGDTAMYLCATSRETVRGGYTFGSGTRLTVV.

The V call is TRBV19, the J call TRBJ1-6; TRBD1 matches at 7 bases. CDR1 is LNHDA, CDR2 SQIVND, per germline (reference sequence). The CDR3 is 14 amino acids. Losses at the gene ends were 2 bases for V and 17 bases for J; bases not matched to a gene: 12. The CDR3 here is CASSIYRQGRGVHF. CDR3 coding DNA: TGTGCCAGTAGTATATACCGACAGGGTCGCGGCGTCCACTTT.

This chain uses TRBV7-6 with TRBJ2-3; no reliable D call. The CDR3 contains 16 residues. CDR1 SGHVS and CDR2 FNYEAQ come from the germline V gene. V lost 1 base to trimming and J lost 4 bases, with 15 bases between them. CDR3 DNA sequence: TGTGCCAGCAGCTTAGTAGGTGGAAGGGTCGCAGATACGCAGTATTTT. It specifies CASSLVGGRVADTQYF.

The gene calls are TRBV19 and TRBJ2-1; D is possibly TRBD2 (5 bases). Germline CDR1 and CDR2: LNHDA and SQIVND (reference sequence). Trimming took off 10 bases at V and 8 bases at J, with 15 bases between the two ends. The CDR3 is made up of 12 amino acids. The CDR3 protein is CAIKLGSDEQFF. For the CDR3, the DNA is TGTGCCATTAAATTAGGGAGTGATGAGCAGTTCTTC.

The V gene is TRBV14, the J gene TRBJ1-1; D unresolved. Trimming took 2 bases from V and 5 from J, leaving 9 bases between them. The CDR3 sequence is 13 residues long. Per germline, CDR1 SGHDN and CDR2 FVKESK. The DNA for the CDR3 is TGTGCCAGCAGCCAAAGCTCCAGGACTGAAGCTTTCTTT. It encodes CASSQSSRTEAFF. The full variable domain, with the rest looked up from reference TRBV14 and TRBJ1-1, is EAGVTQFPSHSVIEKGQTVTLRCDPISGHDNLYWYRRVMGKEIKFLLHFVKESKQDESGMPNNRFLAERTGGTYSTLKVQPAELEDSGVYFCASSQSSRTEAFFGQGTRLTVV.

The chain combines TRBV11-3 with TRBJ2-6, with unresolved D. The V gene lost 5 bases and the J gene lost 0 bases, with 11 bases spanning the gap. CDR3 length equals 16 residues. In germline, CDR1 is SGHNT, CDR2 YENEEA. The CDR3 spells CASSTTFPSGANVLTF. CDR3 coding DNA: TGTGCCAGCAGCACGACTTTCCCCTCTGGGGCCAACGTCCTGACTTTC. Full variable domain (outside the CDR3, taken from reference TRBV11-3 and TRBJ2-6): EAGVVQSPRYKIIEKKQPVAFWCNPISGHNTLYWYLQNLGQGPELLIRYENEEAVDDSQLPKDRFSAERLKGVDSTLKIQPAELGDSAVYLCASSTTFPSGANVLTFGAGSRLTVL.

This chain uses TRBV28 with TRBJ1-1, with 7 nucleotides matching TRBD1. J lost 4 bases, V lost 7 bases, and 15 bases had no gene match. This CDR3 comprises 16 residues. CDR1 MDHEN and CDR2 SYDVKM come from the germline V gene. The CDR3 coding sequence is TGTGCCAGCACTCCCATCCCGGGAACAGGGGCCACTGAAGCTTTCTTT. Encoded protein: CASTPIPGTGATEAFF. Filled out from reference TRBV28 and TRBJ1-1, the complete variable domain reads DVKVTQSSRYLVKRTGEKVFLECVQDMDHENMFWYRQDPGLGLRLIYFSYDVKMKEKGDIPEGYSVSREKKERFSLILESASTNQTSMYLCASTPIPGTGATEAFFGQGTRLTVV.